This TCR beta chain derives from a study of T cells in Graves' hyperthyroidism and ophthalmopathy. General study findings and limits: Clonotypes that were expanded in thyroid above 0.001 mostly appeared in blood too.

In the case of this clonotype: Its specificity is unknown.

Unmatched junction bases numbered 17, after V lost 4 bases and J lost 7 bases. Germline V gene data show CDR1 as MDHEN and CDR2 as SYDVKM. CDR3 length: 17 residues. What was amplified from RNA transcripts were TCR beta CDR3 regions. First-round RT-PCR with HTBI primers amplified the TCR CDR3 region. One entry per CDR3 protein results from TCRdb running MiXCR on the multiplex PCR reads. Among about 600,000 distinct CDR3 sequences listed, approximately 15% were seen once. Sequenced sample: blood. The chain recombines TRBV28 with TRBJ2-5; the match to TRBD2 covers 8 bases. This clonotype was obtained from a young woman with Graves' ophthalmopathy. The CDR3 nucleotides are TGTGCCAGCAGTTCGCGCGGGCGGGAGGCCCCCCTGGGGACCCAGTACTTC. This gives the protein CASSSRGREAPLGTQYF.